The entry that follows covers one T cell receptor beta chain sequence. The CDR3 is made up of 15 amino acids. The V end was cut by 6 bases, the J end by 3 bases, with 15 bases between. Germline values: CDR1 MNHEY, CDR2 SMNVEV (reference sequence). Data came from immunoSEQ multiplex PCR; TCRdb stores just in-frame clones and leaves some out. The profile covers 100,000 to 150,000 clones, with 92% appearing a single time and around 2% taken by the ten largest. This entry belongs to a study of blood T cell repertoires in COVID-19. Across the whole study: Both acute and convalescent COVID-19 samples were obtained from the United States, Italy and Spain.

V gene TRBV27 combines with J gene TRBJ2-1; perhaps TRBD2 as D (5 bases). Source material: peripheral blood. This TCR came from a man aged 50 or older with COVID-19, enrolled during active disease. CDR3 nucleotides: TGTGCCAGCAGATTTCTTAGCGCCAACTACAATGAGCAGTTCTTC. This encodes CASRFLSANYNEQFF.